This TCR beta chain was sequenced in a study of blood T cell repertoires in COVID-19. Study as a whole: Collection of acute and convalescent COVID-19 samples took place in the United States, Italy and Spain.

Cohort assignment relied on participant-reported clinical history. Donors in Cohort 3 counted as recovered after two negative PCRs, clearance, or symptom resolution. Authors' processing steps: Using reference gene primer amplification, nucleated cell counts were estimated. The assay was immunoSEQ multiplex PCR, and TCRdb's table has in-frame clones only and misses some. Clonal size and the V and J genes are those of that table, whereas D and trimming came from the DNA. The data contain 160,000 or so clones, 80% of them singletons. The CDR3 spans 15 residues. V was cut by 0 bases and J by 2 bases, with 8 bases left in between. Germline CDR1 MNHEY, CDR2 SMNVEV (reference sequence).

The sample was PBMCs or T cells enriched from blood (not recorded which). The chain has TRBV27 and TRBJ1-5, with D possibly matching TRBD1 (5 bases). The receptor was derived from a man aged 35 to 55 who had recovered from COVID-19. CDR3 protein: CASSLSWGGNQPQHF. CDR3 DNA sequence: TGTGCCAGCAGTTTATCGTGGGGGGGCAATCAGCCCCAGCATTTT.